Given below is one T cell receptor (beta chain) in context. Its antigen is unidentified. MiXCR, run by TCRdb on the 5' RACE reads, gives a single entry per CDR3 protein. The sample shows around 670,000 distinct CDR3 sequences, over 5% of them seen only once. The entry originates in a study of identical twins. General study results and limits: Twin pairs had excess sharing that was weaker in beta out-of-frame sequences.

The sequencing sample was made of naive T cells sorted from blood. The clonotype was recovered from a man aged 18 to 30 in good health.

The CDR3 DNA reads TGTGCCAGCAGTTTAGGGGGGGCCTTTCGTACGCAGTATTTT. As protein: CASSLGGAFRTQYF. The chain combines TRBV27 with TRBJ2-3, with D possibly being TRBD2 (7 bases). The length of the CDR3 is 14 residues. V gave up 2 bases and J gave up 8 bases, with 14 bases separating them. Per the germline V gene, CDR1 is MNHEY and CDR2 is SMNVEV (reference sequence).